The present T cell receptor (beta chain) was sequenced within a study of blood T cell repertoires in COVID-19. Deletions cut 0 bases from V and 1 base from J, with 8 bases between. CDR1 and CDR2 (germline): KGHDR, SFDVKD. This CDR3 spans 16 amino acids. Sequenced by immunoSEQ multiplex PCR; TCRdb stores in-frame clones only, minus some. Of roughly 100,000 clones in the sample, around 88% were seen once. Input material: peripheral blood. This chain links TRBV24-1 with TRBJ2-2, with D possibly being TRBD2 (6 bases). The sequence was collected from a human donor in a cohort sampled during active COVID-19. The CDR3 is CATSDLYSGNTGELFF. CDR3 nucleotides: TGTGCCACCAGTGATTTGTATAGCGGGAACACCGGGGAGCTGTTTTTT.